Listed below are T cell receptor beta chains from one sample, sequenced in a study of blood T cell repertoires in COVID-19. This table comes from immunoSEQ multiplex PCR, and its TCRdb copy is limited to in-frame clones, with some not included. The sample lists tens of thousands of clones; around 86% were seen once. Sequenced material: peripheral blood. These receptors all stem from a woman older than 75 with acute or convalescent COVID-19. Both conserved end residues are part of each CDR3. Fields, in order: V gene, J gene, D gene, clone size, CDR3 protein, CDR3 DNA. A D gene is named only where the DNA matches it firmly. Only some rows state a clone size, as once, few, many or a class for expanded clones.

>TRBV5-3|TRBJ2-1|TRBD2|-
CARRAGEQNYNEQFF
TGTGCCCGACGGGCGGGGGAACAAAATTACAATGAGCAGTTCTTC
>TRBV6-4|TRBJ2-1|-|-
CASSDAVTGIYNEQFF
TGTGCCAGCAGTGATGCCGTTACAGGGATATACAATGAGCAGTTCTTC
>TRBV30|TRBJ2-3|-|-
CAWAGGQATQYF
TGTGCCTGGGCAGGGGGGCAAGCTACGCAGTATTTT
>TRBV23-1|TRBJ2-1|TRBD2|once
CASSQSSSGRDNEQFF
TGCGCCAGCAGTCAATCCTCGAGCGGGAGGGACAATGAGCAGTTCTTC
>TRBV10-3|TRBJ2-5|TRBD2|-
CAISGLAGGETQYF
TGTGCCATCAGTGGGCTAGCGGGAGGAGAGACCCAGTACTTC
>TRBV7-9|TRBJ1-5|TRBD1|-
CASSLWDRGPHF
TGTGCCAGCAGCTTATGGGACAGGGGGCCGCATTTT
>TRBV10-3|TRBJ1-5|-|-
CAISGQNQPQHF
TGTGCCATCAGTGGGCAGAATCAGCCCCAGCATTTT
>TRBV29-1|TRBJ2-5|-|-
CSVNGWETQYF
TGCAGCGTTAACGGGTGGGAGACCCAGTACTTC
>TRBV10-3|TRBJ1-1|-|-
CAISDGQDYTEAFF
TGTGCCATCAGTGACGGGCAGGACTACACTGAAGCTTTCTTT
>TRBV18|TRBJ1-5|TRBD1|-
CASSQAGGGNQPQHF
TGTGCCAGCTCACAGGCAGGGGGAGGCAATCAGCCCCAGCATTTT
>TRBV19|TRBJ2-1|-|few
CASSIYSRGIDEQFF
TGTGCCAGTAGTATTTACTCGCGGGGCATCGATGAGCAGTTCTTC
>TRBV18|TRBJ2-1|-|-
CASSPRDSNEQFF
TGTGCCAGCTCACCGAGAGACTCCAATGAGCAGTTCTTC
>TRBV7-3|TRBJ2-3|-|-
CASSFGLPTDTQYF
TGTGCCAGCAGCTTTGGCCTGCCAACAGATACGCAGTATTTT
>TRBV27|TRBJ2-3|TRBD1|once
CASRRTGGTDTQYF
TGTGCCAGCAGGAGGACAGGGGGCACAGATACGCAGTATTTT
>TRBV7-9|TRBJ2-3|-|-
CASSFSGTATQYF
TGTGCCAGCAGCTTCTCGGGAACGGCTACGCAGTATTTT
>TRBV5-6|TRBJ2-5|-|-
CASSIGVFEETQYF
TGTGCCAGCAGCATAGGGGTGTTCGAAGAGACCCAGTACTTC
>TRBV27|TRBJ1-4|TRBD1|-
CASSRDRTNEKLFF
TGTGCCAGCAGTCGGGACAGAACTAATGAAAAACTGTTTTTT
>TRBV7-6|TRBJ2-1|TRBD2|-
CASSLGTSGARGNEQFF
TGTGCCAGCAGCTTAGGGACTAGCGGTGCCCGCGGCAATGAGCAGTTCTTC
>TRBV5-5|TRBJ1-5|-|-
CASSPGLDNQPQHF
TGTGCCAGCAGCCCGGGGTTGGACAATCAGCCCCAGCATTTT
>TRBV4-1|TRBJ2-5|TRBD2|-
CASSQVGTSGETQYF
TGCGCCAGCAGCCAAGTCGGGACTAGCGGAGAGACCCAGTACTTC
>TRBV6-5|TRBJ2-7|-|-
CASSDSGTAGNEQYF
TGTGCCAGCAGTGACTCCGGGACGGCGGGGAACGAGCAGTACTTC
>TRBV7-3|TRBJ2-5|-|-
CASSLGRQSQETQYF
TGTGCCAGCAGCTTAGGAAGACAGAGCCAAGAGACCCAGTACTTC
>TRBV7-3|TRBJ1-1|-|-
CASSPTTGGNTEAFF
TGTGCCAGCAGCCCCACCACGGGTGGGAACACTGAAGCTTTCTTT
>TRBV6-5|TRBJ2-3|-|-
CASRPVQGWTQYF
TGTGCCAGCAGACCTGTTCAGGGATGGACGCAGTATTTT
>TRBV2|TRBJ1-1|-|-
CAGNQGMNTEAFF
TGTGCCGGCAACCAGGGGATGAACACTGAAGCTTTCTTT
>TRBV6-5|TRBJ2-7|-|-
CASSYRPSGEQYF
TGTGCCAGCAGTTACCGACCGTCGGGGGAGCAGTACTTC
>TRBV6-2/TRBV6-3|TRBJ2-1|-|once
CASSAYNEQFF
TGTGCCAGCAGTGCGTACAATGAGCAGTTCTTC
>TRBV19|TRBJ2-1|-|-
CASTGEKTKGEQFF
TGTGCCAGTACGGGGGAGAAAACCAAGGGGGAGCAGTTCTTC
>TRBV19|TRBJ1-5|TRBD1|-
CASRYGQGPYSNQPQHF
TGTGCCAGTCGTTATGGACAGGGACCCTATAGCAATCAGCCCCAGCATTTT
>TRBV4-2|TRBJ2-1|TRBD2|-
CASSGLAGGPNEQFF
TGTGCCAGCAGCGGTCTGGCGGGGGGGCCCAATGAGCAGTTCTTC
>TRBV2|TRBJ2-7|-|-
CASSTGLRRGKTYEQYF
TGTGCCAGCAGTACCGGATTACGCCGGGGGAAGACCTACGAGCAGTACTTC
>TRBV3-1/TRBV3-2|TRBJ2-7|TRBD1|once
CASSHPGQEAYEQYF
TGTGCCAGCAGCCACCCGGGACAGGAGGCCTACGAGCAGTACTTC
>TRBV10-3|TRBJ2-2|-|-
CAISESRQGNTGELFF
TGTGCCATCAGTGAGTCGCGGCAGGGGAACACCGGGGAGCTGTTTTTT
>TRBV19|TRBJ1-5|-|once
CASSLRPRGGSNQPQHF
TGTGCCAGTAGTCTCCGACCCCGAGGAGGGAGCAATCAGCCCCAGCATTTT
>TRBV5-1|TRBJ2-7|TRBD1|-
CASTWDREGVQYF
TGCGCCAGCACCTGGGACAGGGAAGGGGTGCAGTACTTC
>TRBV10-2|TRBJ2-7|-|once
CASSESFGSPILEQYF
TGCGCCAGCAGTGAGTCGTTCGGGAGCCCTATCCTCGAGCAGTACTTC
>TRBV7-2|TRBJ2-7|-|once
CASSILVGCQYF
TGTGCCAGCAGTATCCTCGTTGGCTGTCAGTACTTC
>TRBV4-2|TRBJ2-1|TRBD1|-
CASSQEEGQGYNEQFF
TGTGCCAGCAGCCAAGAGGAGGGACAGGGGTACAATGAGCAGTTCTTC
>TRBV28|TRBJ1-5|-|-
CASSFLDSLNQPQHF
TGTGCCAGCAGTTTTCTCGACAGCCTCAATCAGCCCCAGCATTTT
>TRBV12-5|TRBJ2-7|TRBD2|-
CASGLGSGLESIPYEQYF
TGTGCTAGTGGTTTGGGCTCGGGACTAGAATCAATCCCCTACGAGCAGTACTTC
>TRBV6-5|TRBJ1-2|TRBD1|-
CASSLDRASGYTF
TGTGCCAGCAGTCTCGACAGGGCTTCGGGCTACACCTTC
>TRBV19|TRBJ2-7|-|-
CASSPAGAPTLEQYF
TGTGCCAGTAGTCCGGCGGGGGCGCCTACGTTGGAGCAGTACTTC
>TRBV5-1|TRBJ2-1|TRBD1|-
CASSVWDRTLNEQFF
TGCGCCAGCAGCGTGTGGGACAGGACCCTCAATGAGCAGTTCTTC
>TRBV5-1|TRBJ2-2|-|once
CASSLVQNTGELFF
TGCGCCAGCAGCTTGGTTCAGAACACCGGGGAGCTGTTTTTT
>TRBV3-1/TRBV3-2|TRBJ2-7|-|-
CASSQDLGAESYEQYF
TGTGCCAGCAGCCAAGATCTAGGAGCTGAATCCTACGAGCAGTACTTC
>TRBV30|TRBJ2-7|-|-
CAWRLVGIEQYF
TGTGCCTGGAGGCTGGTCGGTATCGAGCAGTACTTC
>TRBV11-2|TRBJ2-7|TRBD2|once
CASSPSGGGMSYEQYF
TGTGCCAGCAGCCCATCAGGCGGGGGGATGTCCTACGAGCAGTACTTC
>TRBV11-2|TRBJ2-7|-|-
CASTRRGGAFYEQYF
TGTGCCAGCACCCGGAGGGGGGGAGCGTTCTACGAGCAGTACTTC
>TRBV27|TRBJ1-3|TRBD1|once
CASSRQGVDGNTIYF
TGTGCCAGCAGTAGACAGGGGGTTGATGGAAACACCATATATTTT